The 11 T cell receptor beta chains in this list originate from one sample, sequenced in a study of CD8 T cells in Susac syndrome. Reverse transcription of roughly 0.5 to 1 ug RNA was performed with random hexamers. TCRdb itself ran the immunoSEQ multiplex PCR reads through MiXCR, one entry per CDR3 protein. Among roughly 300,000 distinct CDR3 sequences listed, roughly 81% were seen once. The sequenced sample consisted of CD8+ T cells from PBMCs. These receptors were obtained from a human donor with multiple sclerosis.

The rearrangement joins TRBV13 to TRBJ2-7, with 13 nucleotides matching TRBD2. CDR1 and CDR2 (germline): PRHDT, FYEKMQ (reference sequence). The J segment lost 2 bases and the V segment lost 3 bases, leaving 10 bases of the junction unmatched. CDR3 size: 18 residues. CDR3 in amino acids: CASSFSSAGTSGTYEQYF. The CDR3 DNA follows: TGTGCCAGCAGCTTCTCTAGTGCAGGGACTAGCGGGACCTACGAGCAGTACTTC.

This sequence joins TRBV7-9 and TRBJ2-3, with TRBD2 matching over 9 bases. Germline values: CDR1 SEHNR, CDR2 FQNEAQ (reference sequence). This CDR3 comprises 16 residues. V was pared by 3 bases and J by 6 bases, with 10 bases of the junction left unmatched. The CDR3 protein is CASSFAPGLAADTQYF. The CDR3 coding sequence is TGTGCCAGCAGCTTCGCTCCGGGACTAGCTGCCGATACGCAGTATTTT.

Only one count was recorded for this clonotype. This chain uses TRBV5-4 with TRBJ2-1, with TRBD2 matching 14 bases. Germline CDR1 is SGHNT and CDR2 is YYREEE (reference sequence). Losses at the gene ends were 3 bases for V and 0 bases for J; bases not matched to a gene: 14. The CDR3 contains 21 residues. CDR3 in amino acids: CASSSIDPGLAGASSYNEQFF. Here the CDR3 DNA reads TGTGCCAGCAGCTCAATAGATCCGGGACTAGCGGGAGCCAGCTCCTACAATGAGCAGTTCTTC.

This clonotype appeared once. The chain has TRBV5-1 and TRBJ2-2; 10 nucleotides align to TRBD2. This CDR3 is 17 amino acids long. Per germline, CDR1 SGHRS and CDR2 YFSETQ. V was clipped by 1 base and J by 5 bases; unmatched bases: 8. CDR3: CASSLSSGSIYTGELFF. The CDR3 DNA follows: TGCGCCAGCAGCTTGTCTAGCGGGAGCATATATACCGGGGAGCTGTTTTTT.

CDR3 coding DNA: TGCAGTGCCCCACGGGGGGGGGCGGGAGGAATAACGCAGTATTTT. Amino acid sequence: CSAPRGGAGGITQYF. The chain couples TRBV20-1 to TRBJ2-3, with 8 bases lining up with TRBD2. This CDR3 is 15 amino acids long. Germline loops: CDR1 DFQATT, CDR2 SNEGSKA (reference sequence). V was pared by 6 bases and J by 9 bases, with 17 bases of the junction left unmatched.

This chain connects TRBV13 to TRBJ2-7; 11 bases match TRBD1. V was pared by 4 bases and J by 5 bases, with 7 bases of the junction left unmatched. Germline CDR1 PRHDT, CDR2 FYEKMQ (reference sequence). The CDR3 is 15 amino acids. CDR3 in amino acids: CASSSTGQGANEQYF. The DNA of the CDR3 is TGTGCCAGCAGCTCTACTGGACAGGGGGCGAACGAGCAGTACTTC.

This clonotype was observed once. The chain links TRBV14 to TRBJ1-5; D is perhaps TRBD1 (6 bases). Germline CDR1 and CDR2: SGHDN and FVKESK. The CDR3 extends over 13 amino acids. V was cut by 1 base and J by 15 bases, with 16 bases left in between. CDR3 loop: CASSQGKTGFLHF. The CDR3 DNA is TGTGCCAGCAGCCAAGGAAAAACAGGGTTTCTGCATTTT.

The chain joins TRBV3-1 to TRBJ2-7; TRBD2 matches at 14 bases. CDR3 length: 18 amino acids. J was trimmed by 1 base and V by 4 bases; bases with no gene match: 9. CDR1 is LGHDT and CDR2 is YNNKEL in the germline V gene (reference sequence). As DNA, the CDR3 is TGTGCCAGCAGCCCTGGGACTAGCGGGAGCCCTCCATCCTACGAGCAGTACTTC. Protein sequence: CASSPGTSGSPPSYEQYF.

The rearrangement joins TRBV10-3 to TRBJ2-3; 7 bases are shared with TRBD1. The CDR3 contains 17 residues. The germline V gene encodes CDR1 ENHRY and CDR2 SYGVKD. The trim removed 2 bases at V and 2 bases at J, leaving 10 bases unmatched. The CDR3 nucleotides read TGTGCCATCAGTGAGCCCCTGACAGGGAGAGACACAGATACGCAGTATTTT. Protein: CAISEPLTGRDTDTQYF.

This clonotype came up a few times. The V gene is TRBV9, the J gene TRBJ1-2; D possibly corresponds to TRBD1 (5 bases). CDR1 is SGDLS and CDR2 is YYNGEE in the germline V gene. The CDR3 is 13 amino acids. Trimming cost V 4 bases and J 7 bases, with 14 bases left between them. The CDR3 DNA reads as TGTGCCAGCAGCCCCAGCGGGGGGACTGGCTACACCTTC. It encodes CASSPSGGTGYTF.

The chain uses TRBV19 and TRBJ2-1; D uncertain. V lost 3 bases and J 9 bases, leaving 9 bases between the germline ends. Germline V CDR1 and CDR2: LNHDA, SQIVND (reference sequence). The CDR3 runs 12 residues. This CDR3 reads CASSIERTEQFF. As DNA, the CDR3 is TGTGCCAGTAGTATCGAACGGACTGAGCAGTTCTTC.